The 27 T cell receptor beta chains reported below all come from one sample, sequenced in a study of cytomegalovirus exposure and HLA in healthy donors. The PCR had 60 Vbeta and 13 Jbeta primers. The assay was immunoSEQ multiplex PCR, and TCRdb's table has in-frame clones only and misses some. The repertoire holds 90,000 or so clones, with approximately 60% as singletons. The sample taken for sequencing was PBMCs. The receptors were gathered from a boy aged 10-17 years in good health and CMV-seropositive.

V usage is TRBV27 and J usage is TRBJ2-7, with 7 positions matching TRBD2. J gave up 4 bases and V 3 bases, and 9 bases lay outside the gene matches. The CDR3 totals 15 residues. Germline lookup yields CDR1 MNHEY and CDR2 SMNVEV (reference sequence). CDR3 bases: TGTGCCAGCAGTTTGGAGCGGGGACTGATATACGAGCAGTACTTC. Translating gives CASSLERGLIYEQYF.

The rearrangement links TRBV10-1 to TRBJ2-7; the D gene is possibly TRBD1 (5 bases). Germline V gene lookup returns CDR1 WNHNN and CDR2 SYGVQD (reference sequence). V was trimmed by 5 bases and J by 2 bases, leaving 13 bases between them. This CDR3 region has 14 residues. The CDR3 loop is CASSSGQGPYEQYF. Written as DNA, the CDR3 is TGCGCCAGCAGTTCGGGTCAGGGTCCCTACGAGCAGTACTTC.

The chain is built from TRBV19 and TRBJ1-1; 7 bases line up with TRBD1. The CDR3 is made up of 12 amino acids. Unmatched junction bases numbered 11, after V lost 8 bases and J lost 11 bases. CDR1 and CDR2 from the germline V gene are LNHDA and SQIVND (reference sequence). This chain's CDR3 is CASCLRTGEAFF. CDR3 DNA: TGTGCCAGTTGCCTGAGAACAGGGGAGGCTTTCTTT.

The rearrangement links TRBV6-1 to TRBJ1-1; 9 bases agree with TRBD1. Germline trimming cut 6 bases from V and 5 bases from J; bases unmatched to any gene: 7. The CDR3 spans 14 residues. Germline lookup yields CDR1 MNHNS and CDR2 SASEGT. The CDR3: CASRDGQGRTEAFF. CDR3 DNA sequence: TGTGCCAGCAGAGATGGACAGGGGCGAACTGAAGCTTTCTTT.

This clone was seen ten or more times. The chain recombines TRBV6-5 with TRBJ1-4; TRBD1 is a possible D gene (6 bases). This CDR3 has 15 residues. Trimming left V 4 bases short and J 3 bases short, with 12 bases between. The germline CDR1 and CDR2 sequences are MNHEY and SVGAGI. The CDR3 is CASSSEQGPNEKLFF. CDR3 nucleotide sequence: TGTGCCAGCAGTTCAGAACAGGGACCTAATGAAAAACTGTTTTTT.

This clone was observed a handful of times. The chain has TRBV19 and TRBJ2-1, with no clear D. Trimming stripped 3 bases from V and 0 bases from J, with 9 bases between. CDR3 length: 15 residues. Germline lookup yields CDR1 LNHDA and CDR2 SQIVND (reference sequence). This CDR3 reads CASSISPSSYNEQFF. In DNA form, the CDR3 reads TGTGCCAGTAGTATTTCCCCTAGCTCCTACAATGAGCAGTTCTTC.

This clone has just a few counts. The chain combines TRBV16 with TRBJ1-2; 7 nucleotides align to TRBD1. CDR3 length: 13 residues. V lost 6 bases and J lost 4; bases outside the gene matches: 5. CDR1 KGHSY and CDR2 FQNENV come from the germline V gene. CDR3 in DNA: TGTGCCAGCAGTTTACAGGGGTTCTATGGCTACACCTTC. The encoded protein is CASSLQGFYGYTF.

This clone was observed a few times. This chain joins TRBV9 and TRBJ2-3, with 8 bases fitting TRBD2. Germline CDR1 SGDLS, CDR2 YYNGEE. The length of the CDR3 is 15 residues. V trimming: 1 base; J trimming: 1 base; junction bases outside the gene matches: 2. CDR3 loop: CASSVSGGGTDTQYF. CDR3 DNA: TGTGCCAGCAGCGTAAGCGGGGGTGGCACAGATACGCAGTATTTT.

The V call is TRBV5-4, the J call TRBJ2-2; tentatively, D is TRBD1 (6 bases). This CDR3 is 15 amino acids long. Trimming removed 5 bases at V and 1 base at J, with 12 bases between. Germline CDR1 is SGHNT and CDR2 is YYREEE (reference sequence). Here the CDR3 DNA reads TGTGCCAGCAGGTCCCAGGGACAGAACACCGGGGAGCTGTTTTTT. As protein: CASRSQGQNTGELFF.

This clone was counted between two and nine times. The gene calls are TRBV4-1 and TRBJ2-4; 8 bases agree with TRBD2. This CDR3 has 16 amino acids. J lost 7 bases, V lost 2 bases, and 10 bases had no gene match. The germline V gene has CDR1 MGHRA and CDR2 YSYEKL. The CDR3: CASSQSLTSGGNIQYF. In DNA, the CDR3 is TGCGCCAGCAGCCAATCACTAACTAGCGGTGGGAACATTCAGTACTTC.

This chain uses TRBV2 with TRBJ2-2; D is unresolved. The CDR3 covers 14 residues. V lost 7 bases, J lost 1 base, and 10 bases lay in between. Germline CDR1 and CDR2: SNHLY and FYNNEI. CDR3 loop: CASMGSQNTGELFF. The CDR3 DNA sequence: TGTGCCAGCATGGGCTCCCAGAACACCGGGGAGCTGTTTTTT.

This rearrangement joins TRBV6-1 to TRBJ1-6; D remains ambiguous. Germline loops: CDR1 MNHNS, CDR2 SASEGT. This CDR3 has 12 residues. Trimming stripped 4 bases from V and 12 bases from J, with 10 bases between. The DNA for the CDR3 is TGTGCCAGCAGTGGAGGGCGGCGACCCCTCCACTTT. Translating gives CASSGGRRPLHF.

The rearrangement joins TRBV6-1 to TRBJ1-2; D not resolved. V lost 3 bases, J lost 8 bases, and 19 bases lay in between. This CDR3 is built from 15 residues. Germline values: CDR1 MNHNS, CDR2 SASEGT. The CDR3 protein is CASSDPIPPIGGYTF. The CDR3 DNA sequence: TGTGCCAGCAGTGATCCCATCCCGCCCATCGGGGGCTACACCTTC.

The V call is TRBV15, the J call TRBJ2-2; D is perhaps TRBD1 (6 bases). Germline CDR1 LNHNV, CDR2 YYDKDF (reference sequence). V lost 1 base and J lost 7, with 7 bases in between. The CDR3 covers 13 residues. This CDR3 reads CATSRGQVGELFF. CDR3 bases: TGTGCCACCAGCAGAGGACAGGTCGGGGAGCTGTTTTTT.

This chain joins TRBV29-1 and TRBJ1-4; D remains ambiguous. The ends were cut back, 7 bases at V and 7 bases at J, with 19 bases in the middle. The germline V gene encodes CDR1 SQVTM and CDR2 ANQGSEA. This CDR3 has 14 amino acids. CDR3 nucleotides: TGCAGCGCCATTCCGTCCCTGGGGAGTGAAAAACTGTTTTTT. It codes for CSAIPSLGSEKLFF.

The rearrangement joins TRBV29-1 to TRBJ2-1; D not resolved. Germline V CDR1 and CDR2: SQVTM, ANQGSEA. The CDR3 consists of 15 residues. Trimming took off 2 bases at V and 1 base at J, with 12 bases between the two ends. CDR3 sequence reads: CSVENTVESYNEQFF. The CDR3, as DNA: TGCAGCGTTGAAAATACAGTTGAGTCCTACAATGAGCAGTTCTTC.

The chain links TRBV30 to TRBJ2-2; TRBD1 aligns across 7 bases. With 7 bases clipped from V and 4 bases from J, the junction kept 9 bases outside the gene matches. The germline gives CDR1 GTSNPN, CDR2 SVGIG (reference sequence). This CDR3 has 14 amino acids. This chain's CDR3 is CALRGQLGTGELFF. Written as DNA, the CDR3 is TGTGCCTTAAGGGGACAGCTCGGCACCGGGGAGCTGTTTTTT.

This chain links TRBV6-1 with TRBJ2-3; 13 positions match TRBD2. After removal of 5 bases from V and 3 bases from J, the junction contained 2 bases not matched to a gene. Germline V gene sequence: CDR1 MNHNS, CDR2 SASEGT. CDR3 size: 15 residues. CDR3 nucleotide sequence: TGTGCCAGCAGTCCGACTAGCGGGGGGACAGATACGCAGTATTTT. Amino acid sequence: CASSPTSGGTDTQYF.

This clone showed up just a few times. CDR3 sequence reads: CASSLTGVTGELFF. The CDR3 DNA is TGCGCCAGCAGCTTGACAGGGGTGACCGGGGAGCTGTTTTTT. This chain joins TRBV5-1 and TRBJ2-2, with 7 bases that match TRBD1. Germline lookup yields CDR1 SGHRS and CDR2 YFSETQ. This CDR3 is built from 14 residues. V trimming: 1 base; J trimming: 5 bases; junction bases outside the gene matches: 2.

This clone was seen a few times. The rearrangement links TRBV7-9 to TRBJ1-2, with D possibly being TRBD1 (6 bases). The CDR3 has 13 amino acids. Germline CDR1 and CDR2: SEHNR and FQNEAQ (reference sequence). The ends were cut back, 5 bases at V and 5 bases at J, with 12 bases in the middle. DNA of the CDR3: TGTGCCAGCAGCGTTACAGGGAGATATGGCTACACCTTC. Translated: CASSVTGRYGYTF.

This clone appeared a few times. The CDR3 reads CASSPKGLAGGPAGELFF. The CDR3 bases are TGTGCCAGCAGCCCGAAGGGACTAGCGGGAGGGCCGGCCGGGGAGCTGTTTTTT. The chain carries TRBV7-2 and TRBJ2-2; 16 positions agree with TRBD2. The V gene's germline CDR1 is SGHTA and CDR2 FQGNSA. Trimming at V came to 5 bases and at J to 6 bases, leaving 9 bases not matched to a gene. This CDR3 comprises 18 residues.

The rearrangement joins TRBV5-4 to TRBJ1-2, with 7 bases that match TRBD1. This CDR3 has 13 residues. J gave up 3 bases and V 4 bases, and 3 bases lay outside the gene matches. The germline CDR1 and CDR2 sequences are SGHNT and YYREEE (reference sequence). The CDR3 DNA is TGTGCCAGCAGCAAGGGGACAGACTATGGCTACACCTTC. Translated, it gives CASSKGTDYGYTF.

By share of the sample, this clone is medium-sized. The rearrangement joins TRBV11-2 to TRBJ2-7, with 7 bases lining up with TRBD2. The CDR3 is made up of 17 amino acids. J was trimmed by 2 bases and V by 1 base; bases with no gene match: 11. Germline lookup yields CDR1 SGHAT and CDR2 FQNNGV. The DNA for the CDR3 is TGTGCCAGCAGCTTAGGTTCGGACGGGGGGAGCCCCTACGAGCAGTACTTC. This codes for CASSLGSDGGSPYEQYF.

This rearrangement joins TRBV7-8 to TRBJ1-1, with D possibly being TRBD1 (5 bases). Germline V lookup: CDR1 SGHVS, CDR2 FQNEAQ. The CDR3 extends over 16 amino acids. V lost 5 bases and J 4 bases, leaving 20 bases between the germline ends. This CDR3 reads CASSPRGGTLATEAFF. The CDR3 bases are TGTGCCAGCAGCCCAAGGGGCGGGACCTTGGCCACTGAAGCTTTCTTT.

This clone was recorded only once. This chain joins TRBV25-1 and TRBJ2-5, with TRBD2 identical over 12 bases. Germline CDR1 is MGHDK and CDR2 is SYGVNS. The CDR3 consists of 17 residues. Unmatched junction bases numbered 9, after V lost 3 bases and J lost 4 bases. The CDR3: CASSDPGQLAGGETQYF. The CDR3 coding sequence is TGTGCCAGCAGTGACCCAGGTCAACTAGCGGGAGGAGAGACCCAGTACTTC.

This clone has just a few counts. V and J are TRBV7-2 and TRBJ2-1, with a possible D match to TRBD2 (5 bases). V shed 2 bases and J shed 8 bases, with 10 bases lying between them. The CDR3 loop spans 13 amino acids. In germline, CDR1 is SGHTA, CDR2 FQGNSA. The CDR3 DNA reads as TGTGCCAGCAGCTTACGAACTAGTTATGAGCAGTTCTTC. It yields the protein CASSLRTSYEQFF.

Worth noting for this clone: The junction departs from the called germline gene at one end, perhaps through a read error. CDR3 in amino acids: CAWSDRVGYPF. Here the CDR3 DNA reads TGTGCCTGGAGTGACAGGGTTGGCTACCCCTTC. The chain combines TRBV30 with TRBJ1-2; the D gene is possibly TRBD1 (6 bases). CDR1 is GTSNPN and CDR2 is SVGIG in the germline V gene (reference sequence). CDR3 length equals 11 residues.